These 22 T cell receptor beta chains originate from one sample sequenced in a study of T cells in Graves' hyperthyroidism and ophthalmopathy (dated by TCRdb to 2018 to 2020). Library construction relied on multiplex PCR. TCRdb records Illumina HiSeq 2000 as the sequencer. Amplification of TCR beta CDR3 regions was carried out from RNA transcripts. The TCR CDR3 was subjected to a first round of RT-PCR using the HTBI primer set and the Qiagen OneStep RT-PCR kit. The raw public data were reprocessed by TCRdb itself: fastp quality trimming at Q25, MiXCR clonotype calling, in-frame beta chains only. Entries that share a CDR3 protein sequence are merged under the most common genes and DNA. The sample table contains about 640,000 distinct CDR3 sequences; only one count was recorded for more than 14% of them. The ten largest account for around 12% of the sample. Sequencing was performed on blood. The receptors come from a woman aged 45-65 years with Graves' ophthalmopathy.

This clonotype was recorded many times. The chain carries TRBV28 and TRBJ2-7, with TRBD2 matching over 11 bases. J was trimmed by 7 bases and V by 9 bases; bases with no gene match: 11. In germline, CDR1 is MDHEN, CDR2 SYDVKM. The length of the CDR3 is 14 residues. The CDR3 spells CASELAGDSEEQYF. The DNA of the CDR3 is TGTGCCAGTGAACTAGCGGGAGACTCGGAGGAGCAGTACTTC.

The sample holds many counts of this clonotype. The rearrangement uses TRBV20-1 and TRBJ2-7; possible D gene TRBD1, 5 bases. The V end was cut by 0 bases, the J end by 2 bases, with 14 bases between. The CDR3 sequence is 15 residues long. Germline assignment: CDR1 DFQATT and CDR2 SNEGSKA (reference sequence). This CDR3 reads CSARDRRQKTYEQYF. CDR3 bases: TGCAGTGCTAGAGATAGGAGACAGAAGACCTACGAGCAGTACTTC.

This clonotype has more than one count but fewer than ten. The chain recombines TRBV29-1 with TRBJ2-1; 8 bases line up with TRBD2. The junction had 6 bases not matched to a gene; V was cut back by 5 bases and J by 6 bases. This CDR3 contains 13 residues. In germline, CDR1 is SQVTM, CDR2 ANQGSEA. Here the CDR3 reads CSVQGGLVNEQFF. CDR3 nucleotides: TGCAGCGTTCAAGGGGGACTAGTCAATGAGCAGTTCTTC.

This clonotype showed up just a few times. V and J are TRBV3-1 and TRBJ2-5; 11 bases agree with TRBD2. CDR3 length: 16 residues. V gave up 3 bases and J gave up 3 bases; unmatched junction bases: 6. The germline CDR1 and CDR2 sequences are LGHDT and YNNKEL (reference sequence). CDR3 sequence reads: CASSQAVSGREETQYF. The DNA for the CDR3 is TGTGCCAGCAGCCAGGCGGTTAGCGGGAGGGAAGAGACCCAGTACTTC.

The CDR3 sequence: CASRGTGSRNSPLHF. In DNA, the CDR3 is TGTGCCAGCAGGGGGACAGGGAGTAGGAATTCACCCCTCCACTTT. The chain couples TRBV28 to TRBJ1-6; 9 bases line up with TRBD1. Per germline, CDR1 MDHEN and CDR2 SYDVKM. V lost 6 bases to trimming and J lost 7 bases; unmatched junction nucleotides: 7. This CDR3 region has 15 residues.

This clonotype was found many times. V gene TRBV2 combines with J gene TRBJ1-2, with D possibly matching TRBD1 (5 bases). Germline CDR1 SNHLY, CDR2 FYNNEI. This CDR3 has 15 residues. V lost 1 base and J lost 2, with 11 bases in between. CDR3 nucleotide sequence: TGTGCCAGCAGTGAAGGGTCAGGGAGGAACTATGGCTACACCTTC. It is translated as CASSEGSGRNYGYTF.

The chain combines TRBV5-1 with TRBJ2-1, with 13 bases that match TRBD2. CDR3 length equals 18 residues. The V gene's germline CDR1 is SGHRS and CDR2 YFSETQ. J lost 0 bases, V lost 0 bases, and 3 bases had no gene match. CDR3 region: CASSLGLAGGFSYNEQFF. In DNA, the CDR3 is TGCGCCAGCAGCTTGGGACTAGCGGGAGGTTTCTCCTACAATGAGCAGTTCTTC.

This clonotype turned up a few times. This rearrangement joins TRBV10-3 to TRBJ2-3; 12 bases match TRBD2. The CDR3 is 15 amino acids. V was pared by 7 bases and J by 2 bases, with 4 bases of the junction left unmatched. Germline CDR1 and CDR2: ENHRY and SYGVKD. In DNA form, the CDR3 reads TGTGCCATCACCGGACTAGCGGGACCCACAGATACGCAGTATTTT. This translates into CAITGLAGPTDTQYF.

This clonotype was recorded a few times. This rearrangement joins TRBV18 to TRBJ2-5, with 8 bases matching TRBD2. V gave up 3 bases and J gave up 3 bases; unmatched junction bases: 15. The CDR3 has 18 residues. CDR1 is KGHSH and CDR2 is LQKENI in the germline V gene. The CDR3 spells CASSPIAGKTKPKETQYF. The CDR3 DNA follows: TGTGCCAGCTCACCGATAGCGGGGAAAACCAAACCCAAAGAGACCCAGTACTTC.

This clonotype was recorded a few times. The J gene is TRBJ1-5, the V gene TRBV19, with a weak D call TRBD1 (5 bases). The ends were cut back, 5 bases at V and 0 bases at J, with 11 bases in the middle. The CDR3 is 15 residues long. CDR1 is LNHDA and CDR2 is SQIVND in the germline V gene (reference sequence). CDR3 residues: CASSRTLNSNQPQHF. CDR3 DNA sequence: TGTGCCAGTAGTCGGACACTGAATAGCAATCAGCCCCAGCATTTT.

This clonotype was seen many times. CDR3 loop: CASGAGTGVTGELFF. CDR3 coding DNA: TGTGCCAGCGGGGCGGGGACAGGGGTCACCGGGGAGCTGTTTTTT. The chain recombines TRBV12-3 or TRBV12-4 with TRBJ2-2, with 10 bases matching TRBD1. The CDR3 is 15 amino acids. The V and J ends lost 8 bases and 4 bases, in that order; junction bases with no gene match: 7.

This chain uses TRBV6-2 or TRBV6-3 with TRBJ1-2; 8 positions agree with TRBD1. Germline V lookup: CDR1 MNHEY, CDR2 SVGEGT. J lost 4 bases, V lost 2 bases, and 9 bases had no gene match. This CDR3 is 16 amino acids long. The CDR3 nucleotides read TGTGCCAGCAGTTACAACGGACCGGGACAGGCCTATGGCTACACCTTC. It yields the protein CASSYNGPGQAYGYTF.

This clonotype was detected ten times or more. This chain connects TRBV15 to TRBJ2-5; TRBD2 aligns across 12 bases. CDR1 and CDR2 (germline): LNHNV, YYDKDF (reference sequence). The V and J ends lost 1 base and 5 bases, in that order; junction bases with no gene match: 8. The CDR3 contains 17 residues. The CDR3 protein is CATSRVVGLAGGETQYF. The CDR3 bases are TGTGCCACCAGCAGAGTGGTTGGGCTAGCGGGAGGGGAGACCCAGTACTTC.

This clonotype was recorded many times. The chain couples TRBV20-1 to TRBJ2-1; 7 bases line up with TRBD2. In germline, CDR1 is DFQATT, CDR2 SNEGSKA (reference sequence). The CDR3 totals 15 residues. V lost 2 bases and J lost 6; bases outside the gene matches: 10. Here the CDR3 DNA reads TGCAGTGCTAGATCCAGGGCGGGAGTTGGCAATGAGCAGTTCTTC. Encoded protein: CSARSRAGVGNEQFF.

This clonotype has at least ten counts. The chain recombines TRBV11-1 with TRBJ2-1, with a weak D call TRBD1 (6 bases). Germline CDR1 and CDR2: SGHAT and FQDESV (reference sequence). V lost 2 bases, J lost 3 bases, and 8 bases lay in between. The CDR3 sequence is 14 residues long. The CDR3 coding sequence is TGTGCCAGCAGCTTACCGGGACACTACAATGAGCAGTTCTTC. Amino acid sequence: CASSLPGHYNEQFF.

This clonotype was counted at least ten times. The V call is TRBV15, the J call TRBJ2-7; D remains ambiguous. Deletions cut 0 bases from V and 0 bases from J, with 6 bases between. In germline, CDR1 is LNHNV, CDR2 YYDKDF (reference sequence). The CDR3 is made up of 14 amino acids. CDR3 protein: CATSRDWSSYEQYF. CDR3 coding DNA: TGTGCCACCAGCAGAGACTGGAGCTCCTACGAGCAGTACTTC.

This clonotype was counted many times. In DNA, the CDR3 is TGTGCCAGCTCAAGACAGGGCGTAACCGGGGAGCTGTTTTTT. Its protein is CASSRQGVTGELFF. The chain combines TRBV18 with TRBJ2-2; 7 positions match TRBD1. Germline V gene lookup returns CDR1 KGHSH and CDR2 LQKENI. The CDR3 loop spans 14 amino acids. After removal of 5 bases from V and 5 bases from J, the junction contained 5 bases not matched to a gene.

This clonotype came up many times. The CDR3 nucleotides are TGTGCCAGCAGCTACCTACTAGCGGGAGGCCCAAGCTCCTACAATGAGCAGTTCTTC. It encodes CASSYLLAGGPSSYNEQFF. This sequence joins TRBV7-8 and TRBJ2-1; TRBD2 agrees at 12 bases. V was clipped by 4 bases and J by 0 bases; unmatched bases: 10. The CDR3 loop spans 19 amino acids. Germline CDR1 and CDR2: SGHVS and FQNEAQ.

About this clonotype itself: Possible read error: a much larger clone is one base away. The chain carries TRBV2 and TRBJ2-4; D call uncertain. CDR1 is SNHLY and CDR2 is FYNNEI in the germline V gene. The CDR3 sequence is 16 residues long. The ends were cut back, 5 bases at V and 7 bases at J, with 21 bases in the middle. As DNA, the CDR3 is TGTGCCAGCAGTACCGACCGACTGGGGTATGTGAACATTCAGTACTTC. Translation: CASSTDRLGYVNIQYF.

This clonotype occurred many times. Written as DNA, the CDR3 is TGCAGTGCTAGATTAGTAAACAGGGAATCGTACGAGCAGTACTTC. Residues: CSARLVNRESYEQYF. V is TRBV20-1 and J is TRBJ2-7, with D perhaps matching TRBD1 (6 bases). Germline lookup yields CDR1 DFQATT and CDR2 SNEGSKA (reference sequence). The V and J ends lost 2 bases and 4 bases respectively, with 18 bases between them. The CDR3 extends over 15 amino acids.

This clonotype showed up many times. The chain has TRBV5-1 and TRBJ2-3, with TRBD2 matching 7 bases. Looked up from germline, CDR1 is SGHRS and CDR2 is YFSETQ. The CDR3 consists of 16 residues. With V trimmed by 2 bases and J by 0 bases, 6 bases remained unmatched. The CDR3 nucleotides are TGCGCCAGCAGCTTACCGCGGGGGACTAGCACAGATACGCAGTATTTT. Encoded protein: CASSLPRGTSTDTQYF.

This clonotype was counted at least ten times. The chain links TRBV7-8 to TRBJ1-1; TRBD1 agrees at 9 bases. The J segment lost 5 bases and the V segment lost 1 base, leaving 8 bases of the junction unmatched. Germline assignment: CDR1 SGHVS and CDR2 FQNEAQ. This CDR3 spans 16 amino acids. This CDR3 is CASSLVGGQGGTEAFF. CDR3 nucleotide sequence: TGTGCCAGCAGCTTAGTAGGGGGACAGGGAGGGACTGAAGCTTTCTTT.